These T cell receptor beta chains were read from a single sample in a study of blood T cells in healthy people across ages. TCRdb recomputed calls from the 5' RACE reads with MiXCR, one row per CDR3 protein. The table has roughly 1,300,000 distinct CDR3 sequences, 45% to 70% seen once. What was sequenced was blood. The origin of the receptors is a man between 18 and 35 years old in good health. Each CDR3 is given with its conserved first and last residue.

CDR3: CASSKARGTSPFF
J: TRBJ2-1
V: TRBV12-3/TRBV12-4

CDR3: CASSQQGQINQPQHF
J: TRBJ1-5
V: TRBV12-3/TRBV12-4

CDR3: CASTNRGRGGKLFF
J: TRBJ1-4
V: TRBV12-3/TRBV12-4

CDR3: CASALYEQFF
J: TRBJ2-1
V: TRBV12-3/TRBV12-4

CDR3: CASEGAGVYNEQFF
J: TRBJ2-1
V: TRBV28

CDR3: CASSLWGRRAGDTEAFF
J: TRBJ1-1
V: TRBV7-2

CDR3: CASSFRPGPREDTDTQYF
J: TRBJ2-3
V: TRBV12-3/TRBV12-4

CDR3: CASSSLFNTGTGGDEQYF
J: -
V: TRBV6-5

CDR3: CSAGEAPFTNYGYTF
J: TRBJ1-2
V: TRBV20-1

CDR3: CASRTRQGGTGELFF
J: TRBJ2-2
V: TRBV6-5

CDR3: CASSVVEEAFF
J: TRBJ1-1
V: TRBV2

CDR3: CSVEGAPGSAPRDEQFF
J: TRBJ2-1
V: TRBV29-1

CDR3: CASSGFPMNTEAFF
J: TRBJ1-1
V: TRBV6-2/TRBV6-3

CDR3: CASSSFYDPNTEAFF
J: TRBJ1-1
V: TRBV6-1

CDR3: CASSRRRDEQYF
J: TRBJ2-5
V: TRBV3-1

CDR3: CASTRDSATNEKLFF
J: TRBJ1-4
V: TRBV6-6

CDR3: CASSVQGWGYTF
J: TRBJ1-2
V: TRBV5-1

CDR3: CASSYAWYQPQHF
J: TRBJ1-5
V: TRBV6-2/TRBV6-3

CDR3: CASSQVPKRASYGYTF
J: TRBJ1-2
V: TRBV4-2

CDR3: CASTGPINQPQHF
J: TRBJ1-5
V: TRBV28

CDR3: CSVEFAGPQETQYF
J: -
V: TRBV29-1

CDR3: CASSLGVEDTQYF
J: TRBJ2-3
V: TRBV28

CDR3: CASSQVQAENTGELFF
J: TRBJ2-2
V: TRBV3-1

CDR3: CATSRERTSTDTQYF
J: TRBJ2-3
V: TRBV15

CDR3: CASSPRDATQETQYF
J: TRBJ2-5
V: TRBV4-1

CDR3: CASSQGTQGTGYTF
J: TRBJ1-2
V: TRBV16

CDR3: CASSVVAGSYGYTF
J: TRBJ1-2
V: TRBV9

CDR3: CASRDPTGHAPWDYTF
J: TRBJ1-2
V: TRBV6-1

CDR3: CASSLYREGQSSSYEQYF
J: TRBJ2-7
V: TRBV11-2

CDR3: CSVAKGTSGGNEQFF
J: TRBJ2-1
V: TRBV29-1

CDR3: CASSDVDQGGFENTQYF
J: TRBJ2-3
V: TRBV2

CDR3: CASSQGRAATDTQYF
J: TRBJ2-3
V: TRBV12-3/TRBV12-4

CDR3: CASSLVKGQGKWAYEQYF
J: TRBJ2-7
V: TRBV5-6

CDR3: CSARFPDRRPTYEQYF
J: TRBJ2-7
V: TRBV20-1

CDR3: CSARERFSTDTQYF
J: TRBJ2-3
V: TRBV20-1

CDR3: CASSPNPWRGPAKNIQYF
J: TRBJ2-4
V: TRBV12-3/TRBV12-4

CDR3: CASSLPAEPDTQYF
J: TRBJ2-3
V: TRBV7-9

CDR3: CASSFMWGGSYEQFF
J: TRBJ2-1
V: TRBV12-3/TRBV12-4

CDR3: CASSLGGWGGPKETQYF
J: TRBJ2-5
V: TRBV5-6

CDR3: CATSRARQGREAFF
J: TRBJ1-1
V: TRBV15

CDR3: CASSEAAGFRAFF
J: TRBJ1-1
V: TRBV2

CDR3: CASSFSGRARETQYF
J: TRBJ2-5
V: TRBV11-2

CDR3: CASSSRGRQRADTQYF
J: TRBJ2-3
V: TRBV11-2

CDR3: CASSGWGARTYEQYF
J: -
V: TRBV7-2

CDR3: CASSQEWVGVTEAFF
J: TRBJ1-1
V: TRBV4-3

CDR3: CASSQGGLYNEQFF
J: TRBJ2-1
V: TRBV4-2

CDR3: CSAKTVTLLHEQYF
J: TRBJ2-7
V: TRBV20-1

CDR3: CSVEEGNEKLFF
J: TRBJ1-4
V: TRBV29-1

CDR3: CASSLGVAGVWNEQFF
J: TRBJ2-1
V: TRBV13

CDR3: CASSQGGAGDAYEQYF
J: TRBJ2-7
V: TRBV4-1